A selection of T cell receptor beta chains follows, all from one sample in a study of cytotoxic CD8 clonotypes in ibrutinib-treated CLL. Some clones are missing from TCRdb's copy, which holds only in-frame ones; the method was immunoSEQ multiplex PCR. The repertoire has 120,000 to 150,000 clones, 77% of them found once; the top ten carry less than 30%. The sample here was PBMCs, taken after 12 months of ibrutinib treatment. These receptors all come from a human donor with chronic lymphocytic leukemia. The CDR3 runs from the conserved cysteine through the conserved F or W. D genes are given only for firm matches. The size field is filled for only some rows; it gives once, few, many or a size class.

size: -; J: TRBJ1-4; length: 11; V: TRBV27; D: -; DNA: TGTGCCAGCAGGGAAGATGAAAAACTGTTTTTT; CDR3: CASREDEKLFF
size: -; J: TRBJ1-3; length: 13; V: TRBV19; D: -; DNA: TGTGCCAGTAGTATGGCGGGGGGAGACACCATATATTTT; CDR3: CASSMAGGDTIYF
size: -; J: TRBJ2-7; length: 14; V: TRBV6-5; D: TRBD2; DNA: TGTGCCAGCAAGCCGGGACTAGCGAGCGACGAGCAGTACTTC; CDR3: CASKPGLASDEQYF
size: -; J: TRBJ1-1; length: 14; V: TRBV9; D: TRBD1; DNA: TGTGCCAGCAGCGTTCGGACAGGGCTCACTGAAGCTTTCTTT; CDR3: CASSVRTGLTEAFF
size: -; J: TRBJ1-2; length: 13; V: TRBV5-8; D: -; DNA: TGTGCCAGCACCGGACGGGGGAACTATGGCTACACCTTC; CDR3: CASTGRGNYGYTF
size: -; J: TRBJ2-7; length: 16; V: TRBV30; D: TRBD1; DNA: TGTGCCTGGAGTCCCCAACCCGGGACAGGGGCCTACGAGCAGTACTTC; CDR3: CAWSPQPGTGAYEQYF
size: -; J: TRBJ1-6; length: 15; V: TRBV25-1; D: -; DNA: TGTGCCAGCAACCCAGAGGTAGGATCTAATTCACCCCTCCACTTT; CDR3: CASNPEVGSNSPLHF
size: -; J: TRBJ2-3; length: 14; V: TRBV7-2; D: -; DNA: TGTGCCAGCAGCTTAGTTCAGGGAGCAGATACGCAGTATTTT; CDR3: CASSLVQGADTQYF
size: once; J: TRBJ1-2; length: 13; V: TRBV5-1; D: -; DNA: TGCGCCAGCAGCTCGGTGGAGAACTATGGCTACACCTTC; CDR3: CASSSVENYGYTF
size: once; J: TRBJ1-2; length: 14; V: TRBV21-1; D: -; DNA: TGTGCCAGCAGCAAACGGGGGAAGGACTATGGCTACACCTTC; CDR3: CASSKRGKDYGYTF
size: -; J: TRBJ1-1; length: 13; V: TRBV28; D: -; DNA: TGTGCCAGCAGCCAAACATCGAACACTGAAGCTTTCTTT; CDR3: CASSQTSNTEAFF
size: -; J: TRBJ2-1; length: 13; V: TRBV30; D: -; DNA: TGTGCCTGGAGTGCCAGTATGCACAATGAGCAGTTCTTC; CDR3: CAWSASMHNEQFF
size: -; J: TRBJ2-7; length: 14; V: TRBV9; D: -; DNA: TGTGCCAGCAGCGTAGCGGACAGCTCCTACGAGCAGTACTTC; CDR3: CASSVADSSYEQYF
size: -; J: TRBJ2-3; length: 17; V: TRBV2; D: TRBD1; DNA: TGTGCCAGCATTGGACAGGGGGCAACATATGTTACAGATACGCAGTATTTT; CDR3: CASIGQGATYVTDTQYF
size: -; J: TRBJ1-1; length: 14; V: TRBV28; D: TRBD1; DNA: TGTGCCAGCAGCCCGGGACAGACTTGGGCTGAAGCTTTCTTT; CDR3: CASSPGQTWAEAFF
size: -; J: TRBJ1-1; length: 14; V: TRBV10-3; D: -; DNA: TGTGCCATCAGTGATCAGGGTCGGGACACTGAAGCTTTCTTT; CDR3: CAISDQGRDTEAFF
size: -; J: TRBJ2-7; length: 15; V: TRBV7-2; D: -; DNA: TGTGCCAGCAGCTTACGTCAACCAGGGGCCTACGAGCAGTACTTC; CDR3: CASSLRQPGAYEQYF
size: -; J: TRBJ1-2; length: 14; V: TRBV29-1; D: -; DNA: TGCAGCGTGGCCGGAAGGTTTGGTACCTATGGCTACACCTTC; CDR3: CSVAGRFGTYGYTF
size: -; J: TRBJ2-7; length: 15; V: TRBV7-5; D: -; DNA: TGTGTCAGAAGCTTAGGGCACCAGAGCTCCTACGAGCAGTACTTC; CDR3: CVRSLGHQSSYEQYF
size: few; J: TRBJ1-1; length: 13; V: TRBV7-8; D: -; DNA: TGTGCCACCCATCGGGGAATGAACACTGAAGCTTTCTTT; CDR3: CATHRGMNTEAFF
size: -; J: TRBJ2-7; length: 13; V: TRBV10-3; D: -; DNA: TGTGCCATCAACGGGGGACAGAACTACGAGCAGTACTTC; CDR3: CAINGGQNYEQYF
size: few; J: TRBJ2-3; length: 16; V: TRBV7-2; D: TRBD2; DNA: TGTGCCAGCAGCTTATTGTCCAGCGGGAGTGCAGATACGCAGTATTTT; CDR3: CASSLLSSGSADTQYF
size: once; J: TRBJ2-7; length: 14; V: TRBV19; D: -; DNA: TGTGCCAGTAGTTTGTACGGGAGCTCCTACGAGCAGTACTTC; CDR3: CASSLYGSSYEQYF
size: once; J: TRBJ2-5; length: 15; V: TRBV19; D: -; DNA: TGTGCCAGTAGTATTATAGGGAGCCGCCAAGAGACCCAGTACTTC; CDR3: CASSIIGSRQETQYF
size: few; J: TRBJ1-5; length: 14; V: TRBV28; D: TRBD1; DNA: TGTGCCAGCAGACGGGGGACAGGGGCCCTACCCCAGCATTTT; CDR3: CASRRGTGALPQHF
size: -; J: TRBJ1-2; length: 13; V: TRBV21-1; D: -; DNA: TGTGCCAGCAGCAAAGCTTTAAGGGATGGCTACACCTTC; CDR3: CASSKALRDGYTF
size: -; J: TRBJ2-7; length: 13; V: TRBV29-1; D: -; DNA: TGCAGCGTTGAAGGGACACTCCGCTACGAGCAGTACTTC; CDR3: CSVEGTLRYEQYF
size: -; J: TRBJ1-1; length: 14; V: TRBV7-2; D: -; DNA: TGTGCCAGCAGCTTAGATTGGGCAGTCATTGAAGCTTTCTTT; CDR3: CASSLDWAVIEAFF
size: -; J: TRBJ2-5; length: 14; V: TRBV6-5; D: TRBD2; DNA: TGTGCCAGCAGTCCAGCGGGGGGGCAAGAGACCCAGTACTTC; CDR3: CASSPAGGQETQYF
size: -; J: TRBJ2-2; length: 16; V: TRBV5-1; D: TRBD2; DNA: TGCGCCAGCAGCCCCAGGACTAGCCTGGGCACCGGGGAGCTGTTTTTT; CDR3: CASSPRTSLGTGELFF
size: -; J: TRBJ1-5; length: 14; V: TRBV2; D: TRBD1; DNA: TGTGCCAGCAGGCGGACAGGGGGGATGCAGCCCCAGCATTTT; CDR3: CASRRTGGMQPQHF
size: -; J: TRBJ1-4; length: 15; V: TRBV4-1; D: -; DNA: TGCGCCAGCAGCCAATCGACAGCAACTAATGAAAAACTGTTTTTT; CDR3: CASSQSTATNEKLFF
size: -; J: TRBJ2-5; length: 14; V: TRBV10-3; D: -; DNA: TGTGCCATCAGTGCTAGGGACTACCAAGAGACCCAGTACTTC; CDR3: CAISARDYQETQYF
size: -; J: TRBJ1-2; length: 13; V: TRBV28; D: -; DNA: TGTGCCAGCAGTTTAAGGGGGAACTATGGCTACACCTTC; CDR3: CASSLRGNYGYTF
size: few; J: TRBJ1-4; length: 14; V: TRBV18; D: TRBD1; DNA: TGTGCCAGCACCCGACAGGGAACTAATGAAAAACTGTTTTTT; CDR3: CASTRQGTNEKLFF
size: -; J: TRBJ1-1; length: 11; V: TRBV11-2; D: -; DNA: TGTGCCAGCAGCTCCCAGGGTGAAGCTTTCTTT; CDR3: CASSSQGEAFF